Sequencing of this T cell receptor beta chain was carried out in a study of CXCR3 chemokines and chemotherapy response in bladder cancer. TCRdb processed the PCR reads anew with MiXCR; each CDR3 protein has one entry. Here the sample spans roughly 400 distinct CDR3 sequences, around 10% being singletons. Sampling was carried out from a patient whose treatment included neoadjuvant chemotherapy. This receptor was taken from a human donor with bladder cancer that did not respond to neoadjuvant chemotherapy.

Written as DNA, the CDR3 is TGCAGTGCCCCCGACCCGCGAGCCGACTACGAGCAGTACTTC. It yields the protein CSAPDPRADYEQYF. The V gene is TRBV20-1, the J gene TRBJ2-7; no reliable D call. V was cut by 6 bases and J by 3 bases, with 18 bases left in between. Per germline, CDR1 DFQATT and CDR2 SNEGSKA (reference sequence). The CDR3 spans 14 residues.